This entry lists 11 T cell receptor beta chains sequenced from one sample in a study of blood T cell repertoires in COVID-19. The repertoire was sequenced with immunoSEQ multiplex PCR; TCRdb's copy has only in-frame clones and lacks some. The table lists 150,000 to 200,000 clones, roughly nine tenths of them singletons. Sequences were obtained from peripheral blood. Receptors were obtained from a man aged 60-69 years with active or convalescent COVID-19.

This rearrangement joins TRBV11-2 to TRBJ2-4; D gene unclear. The CDR3 is 16 amino acids. Germline assignment: CDR1 SGHAT and CDR2 FQNNGV. V was pared by 0 bases and J by 0 bases, with 9 bases between. CDR3 in amino acids: CASSLDRVGAKNIQYF. The CDR3 nucleotides read TGTGCCAGCAGCTTAGATCGGGTTGGAGCCAAAAACATTCAGTACTTC.

The chain employs TRBV19 and TRBJ1-2; TRBD1 aligns across 8 bases. The junction had 9 bases not matched to a gene; V was cut back by 5 bases and J by 1 base. Germline lookup yields CDR1 LNHDA and CDR2 SQIVND (reference sequence). The CDR3 has 16 amino acids. DNA of the CDR3: TGTGCCAGTAGTCGGGCAGGGGGCGGCTATAACTATGGCTACACCTTC. It encodes CASSRAGGGYNYGYTF.

The chain carries TRBV5-8 and TRBJ2-7; the match to TRBD1 covers 7 bases. The junction had 7 bases not matched to a gene; V was cut back by 0 bases and J by 4 bases. This CDR3 spans 15 amino acids. Germline lookup yields CDR1 SGHTS and CDR2 YDEGEE. Here the CDR3 DNA reads TGTGCCAGCAGCTTGGCGTACAGGGGAGCTTACGAGCAGTACTTC. It translates to CASSLAYRGAYEQYF.

The chain has TRBV7-9 and TRBJ1-4, with D possibly matching TRBD1 (5 bases). Trimming took off 5 bases at V and 1 base at J, with 11 bases between the two ends. CDR1 is SEHNR and CDR2 is FQNEAQ in the germline V gene (reference sequence). The CDR3 length is 15 residues. The CDR3 nucleotides are TGTGCCAGCAGCCCCCCCCAGGGAACTAATGAAAAACTGTTTTTT. This translates into CASSPPQGTNEKLFF.

This clone was observed once. The rearrangement joins TRBV7-2 to TRBJ2-3; 9 bases are a match to TRBD2. Looked up from germline, CDR1 is SGHTA and CDR2 is FQGNSA. The CDR3 extends over 17 amino acids. With V trimmed by 2 bases and J by 3 bases, 9 bases remained unmatched. The CDR3 loop is CASSLWVSGRRTDTQYF. The CDR3 nucleotides are TGTGCCAGCAGCTTATGGGTTAGCGGGAGAAGGACAGATACGCAGTATTTT.

Judged by abundance, this clone is large. J is TRBJ1-2 and V is TRBV3-1 (or the pseudogene TRBV3-2); TRBD1 agrees at 9 bases. CDR3 length equals 15 residues. Looked up from germline, CDR1 is LGHDT and CDR2 is YNNKEL (reference sequence). V gave up 0 bases and J gave up 4 bases; unmatched junction bases: 3. The CDR3 DNA reads TGTGCCAGCAGCCAAGAAGGGACAGGGATCTATGGCTACACCTTC. Encoded protein: CASSQEGTGIYGYTF.

This chain connects TRBV5-1 to TRBJ2-3, with a weak D call TRBD2 (5 bases). Germline assignment: CDR1 SGHRS and CDR2 YFSETQ. Trimming cost V 0 bases and J 0 bases, with 8 bases left between them. This CDR3 contains 15 residues. The CDR3 sequence: CASSLGTASTDTQYF. The CDR3 coding sequence is TGCGCCAGCAGCTTGGGGACTGCTAGCACAGATACGCAGTATTTT.

The genes are TRBV6-5 and TRBJ1-1, with TRBD1 matching 7 bases. CDR3 length: 15 residues. The trim removed 5 bases at V and 5 bases at J, leaving 11 bases unmatched. Germline assignment: CDR1 MNHEY and CDR2 SVGAGI. The CDR3 DNA reads as TGTGCCAGCAGTCGACTGTACAGGGGAGAGACTGAAGCTTTCTTT. Its protein product is CASSRLYRGETEAFF.

This clone has only a few counts. The rearrangement uses TRBV30 and TRBJ2-2, with D perhaps given as TRBD1 or TRBD2 (5 bases each). The CDR3 runs to 13 residues. V lost 8 bases, J lost 0 bases, and 10 bases lay in between. Germline CDR1 is GTSNPN and CDR2 is SVGIG (reference sequence). CDR3 protein: CAGTRTNTGELFF. CDR3 sequence (DNA): TGTGCCGGGACGCGGACGAACACCGGGGAGCTGTTTTTT.

V usage is TRBV11-2 and J usage is TRBJ2-5, with TRBD2 identical over 10 bases. J gave up 7 bases and V 7 bases, and 12 bases lay outside the gene matches. The germline gives CDR1 SGHAT, CDR2 FQNNGV. There are 15 residues in the CDR3. DNA for the CDR3: TGTGCCAGCACCATCTACAGCGGGGGGGCCGGGACCCAGTACTTC. It specifies CASTIYSGGAGTQYF.

This sequence joins TRBV7-2 and TRBJ1-2; the D gene is possibly TRBD1 (5 bases). CDR3 length: 14 residues. Per germline, CDR1 SGHTA and CDR2 FQGNSA. Trimming stripped 1 base from V and 3 bases from J, with 9 bases between. DNA of the CDR3: TGTGCCAGCAGCTTAGAGGGGAATGACTATGGCTACACCTTC. The encoded protein is CASSLEGNDYGYTF. The variable domain in full, with the rest retrieved from reference TRBV7-2 and TRBJ1-2, is GAGVSQSPSNKVTEKGKDVELRCDPISGHTALYWYRQSLGQGLEFLIYFQGNSAPDKSGLPSDRFSAERTGGSVSTLTIQRTQQEDSAVYLCASSLEGNDYGYTFGSGTRLTVV.